The TCR beta chain described here comes from a study of T cells after yellow fever vaccination (dated by TCRdb to between 2019 and 2020). In terms of the full investigation: The SMART-Seq v4 Ultra Low Input RNA kit was used to prepare libraries from fractions with low cell numbers. Bulk TCR alpha and beta repertoires were sequenced longitudinally to track T-cell clones before and after primary and booster YFV17D yellow fever vaccination. Bulk PBMC replicates and cell subsets were isolated from blood drawn at multiple timepoints before and after both primary and secondary immunization. The cohort comprised two healthy male donors, one aged 18 to 30 and one aged 30 to 40 years.

Broader findings and caveats from the paper: Computational filtering was required because FACS-sorted repertoires could contain abundant contaminating clonotypes from the bulk population. Most clones expanded after primary vaccination were re-detected after the booster (almost 98% of CD4 and around 88% of CD8), suggesting broad memory maintenance. Only two donors were included in the study, so the extent to which the findings can be generalized is limited. A small share of clonotypes occurred in both CD4 and CD8 compartments, likely arising from convergent recombination. Compared with the primary T-cell response, the secondary T-cell response was weaker but faster, peaking on day 5 rather than day 15.

Data came from an Illumina NovaSeq 6000. Synthesis of TCR cDNA relied on 5'RACE template switching, a step that introduced a universal primer site along with unique molecular identifiers. Priming of cDNA synthesis was performed from both the TCR alpha and TCR beta constant segments. Library amplification involved two PCR steps, and the second step added sample barcodes and sequencing adapters. Sequencing of libraries was performed on Illumina HiSeq 2500 (2x100 bp) or NovaSeq (2x150 bp). In the original analysis: MIGEC was used to demultiplex reads and collapse the reads into UMI consensus sequences, and MiXCR was used for V(D)J alignment. Vaccine-responding clonotypes were identified with edgeR using replicate PBMC samples, with FDR below 0.01 and a log2 fold change above 5 up to day 15 being required. Each bulk clonotype received a CD4 or CD8 identity based on whether the sequenced CD4 or CD8 repertoire contained that clonotype at higher abundance. Through fastp at Q25 and MiXCR, TCRdb rebuilt clones from the public reads, retaining in-frame beta chains. Rows are combined by CDR3 protein, so each entry shows the most common genes and DNA. TCRdb assigned the V and J calls; the authors' analysis was not used. Counted in this sample were hundreds of thousands of distinct CDR3 sequences; around 20% of them appeared once. Of the sample, around 17% is held by the ten largest clones.

This clonotype was picked up a small number of times. Its antigen is not yet known. No quality values exist for individual bases; no much larger clone is one base distant. The meaning of the sample's treatment or condition label: live attenuated yellow fever vaccine strain. At each blood-draw timepoint, two biological replicates of bulk PBMCs were collected. A standard Ficoll-Paque protocol was used to isolate PBMCs from peripheral blood. RNA was extracted with TriZol from bulk PBMCs, CD4 and CD8 fractions, and dextramer-positive and dextramer-negative fractions. There are 13 amino acids in the CDR3, from cysteine to phenylalanine inclusive. The read is trimmed to its CDR3 DNA, 39 bases read in frame from base 1. Here V drops 7 bases and J drops 5 bases, and the junction holds 5 bases not matched to any gene.

The receptor was isolated from a man aged 18 to 35 who received the YFV17D yellow fever vaccine. The input for sequencing was PBMCs, taken before the yellow fever booster vaccination. This chain is built from TRBV12-3 or TRBV12-4 and TRBJ2-1; 7 of the junction bases match TRBD2. In nucleotides, the sequence is TGTGCCAGCATGGCGGGGGAGGACAATGAGCAGTTCTTC. It encodes CASMAGEDNEQFF.